The 27 T cell receptor beta chains given below trace back to one sample, sequenced in a study of T-cell reconstitution after alpha-beta-depleted transplantation in children. Preparation of the TCRbeta library used unique molecular identifiers. MiXCR, applied by TCRdb to the PCR reads, yields one record per CDR3 protein. The table shows 700,000 or so distinct CDR3 sequences, with less than 15% occurring only once. Sequencing was performed on PBMCs, taken before TCRalphabeta/CD19-depleted stem cell transplant. The receptors shown here come from a girl aged 2-10 years with congenital amegakaryocytic thrombocytopenia, due to receive a stem cell transplant.

There are many counts of this clonotype. The chain combines TRBV29-1 with TRBJ2-7, with D perhaps TRBD2 (6 bases). V gave up 6 bases and J gave up 3 bases, with 18 bases separating them. This CDR3 has 14 residues. Germline V CDR1 and CDR2: SQVTM, ANQGSEA. The CDR3 bases are TGCAGCGTCACCGGATGGACGGACTACTACGAGCAGTACTTC. It codes for CSVTGWTDYYEQYF.

This clonotype was found a few times. V is TRBV3-1 and J is TRBJ1-2; D call uncertain. The CDR3 runs 15 residues. Per the germline V gene, CDR1 is LGHDT and CDR2 is YNNKEL (reference sequence). V dropped 3 bases and J dropped 4 bases, with 15 bases sitting between them. The CDR3 DNA sequence: TGTGCCAGCAGCCAGTTTACGGCTTCAAGCTATGGCTACACCTTC. This encodes CASSQFTASSYGYTF.

This clonotype has a count of ten or more. The chain links TRBV20-1 to TRBJ2-3; possible D gene TRBD1, 5 bases. This CDR3 is 15 amino acids long. Germline V gives CDR1 DFQATT, CDR2 SNEGSKA (reference sequence). Trimming removed 4 bases from V and 5 bases from J, with 19 bases in between. The CDR3 bases are TGCAGTGCTAACCCCGCAGGGCCCCTTATAGATACGCAGTATTTT. This translates into CSANPAGPLIDTQYF.

The rearrangement joins TRBV7-2 to TRBJ2-7, with D unclear. This CDR3 spans 14 amino acids. The V gene lost 3 bases and the J gene lost 3 bases, with 12 bases spanning the gap. The germline V gene encodes CDR1 SGHTA and CDR2 FQGNSA. The CDR3 nucleotides read TGTGCCAGCAGCTTTGGGTTTCCCTACTACGAGCAGTACTTC. This codes for CASSFGFPYYEQYF.

The table lists this clonotype with a count of one. The chain uses TRBV28 and TRBJ2-7, with D perhaps matching TRBD2 (5 bases). Germline CDR1 MDHEN, CDR2 SYDVKM. The length of the CDR3 is 15 residues. With 3 bases removed from V and 2 bases from J, the gap between germline ends came to 14 bases. The CDR3 DNA sequence: TGTGCCAGCAGTTTCTCCGGGGAAGGAACCTACGAGCAGTACTTC. Protein: CASSFSGEGTYEQYF.

The V and J genes are TRBV2 and TRBJ2-3; D possibly corresponds to TRBD1 (5 bases). The V and J ends lost 8 bases and 5 bases respectively, with 17 bases between them. In germline, CDR1 is SNHLY, CDR2 FYNNEI. The CDR3 is 14 residues long. CDR3: CASARRQGGDTQYF. The CDR3 nucleotides are TGTGCCAGCGCTCGCAGGCAGGGCGGAGATACGCAGTATTTT. Complete variable domain (other parts from reference TRBV2 and TRBJ2-3): EPEVTQTPSHQVTQMGQEVILRCVPISNHLYFYWYRQILGQKVEFLVSFYNNEISEKSEIFDDQFSVERPDGSNFTLKIRSTKLEDSAMYFCASARRQGGDTQYFGPGTRLTVL.

This clonotype was seen a few times. The rearrangement uses TRBV29-1 and TRBJ1-5, with TRBD1 as a possible D gene (5 bases). This CDR3 spans 14 amino acids. The V gene's germline CDR1 is SQVTM and CDR2 ANQGSEA. V lost 4 bases and J lost 0, with 10 bases in between. DNA of the CDR3: TGCAGCGTTGGTGGAGGGACTAGCAATCAGCCCCAGCATTTT. It encodes CSVGGGTSNQPQHF.

Ten or more counts support this clonotype. The chain uses TRBV27 and TRBJ1-2; tentative D call: TRBD1 (5 bases). The CDR3 covers 15 residues. The V gene lost 5 bases and the J gene lost 2 bases, with 15 bases spanning the gap. The germline V gene has CDR1 MNHEY and CDR2 SMNVEV (reference sequence). CDR3 nucleotides: TGTGCCAGCAGTCCCTTCTTGGGGACCAACTATGGCTACACCTTC. Its translation is CASSPFLGTNYGYTF.

CDR3 amino acids: CATSHKEKFQETQYF. CDR3 in DNA: TGTGCCACCAGCCACAAGGAGAAATTCCAAGAGACCCAGTACTTC. This chain joins TRBV15 and TRBJ2-5, with no clear D. Per the germline V gene, CDR1 is LNHNV and CDR2 is YYDKDF (reference sequence). The V and J ends lost 5 bases and 1 base respectively, with 14 bases between them. The CDR3 runs 15 residues.

The chain has TRBV20-1 and TRBJ2-2; possible D gene TRBD2, 6 bases. The V and J ends lost 6 bases and 7 bases respectively, with 33 bases between them. The CDR3 length is 19 residues. CDR1 and CDR2 from the germline V gene are DFQATT and SNEGSKA (reference sequence). CDR3 sequence: CSAARDLMLLPRRGGELFF. CDR3 nucleotides: TGCAGTGCCGCTAGAGATTTAATGTTGCTCCCCAGGAGGGGCGGGGAGCTGTTTTTT.

The V and J genes are TRBV5-6 and TRBJ2-1; D unclear. Germline assignment: CDR1 SGHDT and CDR2 YYEEEE. V gave up 4 bases and J gave up 8 bases, with 13 bases separating them. The CDR3 is made up of 13 amino acids. CDR3 coding DNA: TGTGCCAGCAGCCAGCCTTTCCGAGATGAGCAGTTCTTC. This encodes CASSQPFRDEQFF.

This clonotype was seen a few times. The rearrangement joins TRBV27 to TRBJ2-3; possibly TRBD2 for D (6 bases). Germline V gene sequence: CDR1 MNHEY, CDR2 SMNVEV (reference sequence). CDR3 length: 15 residues. Trimming took 3 bases from V and 4 from J, leaving 14 bases between them. In DNA, the CDR3 is TGTGCCAGCAGTTTGGAACTAGCCCTCGCAGATACGCAGTATTTT. It specifies CASSLELALADTQYF.

The J gene is TRBJ1-3, the V gene TRBV29-1; D gene uncertain. Trimming stripped 7 bases from V and 3 bases from J, with 7 bases between. The CDR3 runs to 11 residues. Germline assignment: CDR1 SQVTM and CDR2 ANQGSEA. CDR3 bases: TGCAGCGCATTACGTGGAAACACCATATATTTT. Translation: CSALRGNTIYF. Full variable domain (rest looked up from reference TRBV29-1 and TRBJ1-3): SAVISQKPSRDICQRGTSLTIQCQVDSQVTMMFWYRQQPGQSLTLIATANQGSEATYESGFVIDKFPISRPNLTFSTLTVSNMSPEDSSIYLCSALRGNTIYFGEGSWLTVV.

At least ten counts were recorded for this clonotype. The rearrangement links TRBV12-3 or TRBV12-4 to TRBJ2-2, with D possibly matching TRBD2 (5 bases). Trimming left V 8 bases short and J 4 bases short, with 14 bases between. This CDR3 region has 14 residues. CDR3 region: CASSPREITGELFF. Written as DNA, the CDR3 is TGTGCCAGCTCCCCGAGGGAAATCACCGGGGAGCTGTTTTTT.

The table lists this clonotype with a few counts. The J gene is TRBJ2-2, the V gene TRBV12-3 or TRBV12-4, with D possibly TRBD2 on 5 matching bases. V was shortened by 4 bases and J by 4 bases, with 13 bases between the two germline ends. This CDR3 spans 15 amino acids. CDR3 region: CASSYGSGSTGELFF. The DNA of the CDR3 is TGTGCCAGCAGTTACGGGTCTGGGAGCACCGGGGAGCTGTTTTTT.

This clonotype was seen at least ten times. V is TRBV7-9 and J is TRBJ2-1, with a weak D call TRBD1 (5 bases). Looked up from germline, CDR1 is SEHNR and CDR2 is FQNEAQ (reference sequence). The CDR3 contains 15 residues. The V end lost 3 bases, the J end lost 5 bases, and 14 bases lay between the germline ends. CDR3: CASSLGRATNNEQFF. In DNA, the CDR3 is TGTGCCAGCAGCTTGGGCAGGGCAACAAACAATGAGCAGTTCTTC.

This clonotype was counted ten times or more. The rearrangement joins TRBV3-1 to TRBJ2-1; 13 bases fit TRBD2. Germline CDR1 reads LGHDT; CDR2 reads YNNKEL (reference sequence). V was pared by 4 bases and J by 3 bases, with 12 bases of the junction left unmatched. The CDR3 covers 19 residues. For the CDR3, the DNA is TGTGCCAGCAGCCCCGGGACTAGCGGGACCGGAATCATCTACAATGAGCAGTTCTTC. Translation: CASSPGTSGTGIIYNEQFF.

There are many counts of this clonotype. The V and J genes are TRBV21-1 and TRBJ2-7. TRBV21-1 is flagged as a pseudogene. CDR3 length equals 13 residues. The DNA of the CDR3 is TGTGCCAGCAGCAAATCGGCGGACTACGAGCAGTACTTC. This codes for CASSKSADYEQYF.

This clonotype turned up a few times. The genes are TRBV7-8 and TRBJ2-1, with 7 bases identical to TRBD2. The CDR3 is 16 residues long. The junction had 13 bases not matched to a gene; V was cut back by 5 bases and J by 6 bases. CDR1 and CDR2 from the germline V gene are SGHVS and FQNEAQ. The CDR3 loop is CASSPALLARTNEQFF. The CDR3 coding sequence is TGTGCCAGCAGCCCCGCGTTACTAGCGAGAACCAATGAGCAGTTCTTC.

This clonotype appeared many times. CDR3 sequence: CASSPSGDNEQFF. The CDR3 DNA reads as TGTGCCAGCAGCCCGTCTGGCGACAATGAGCAGTTCTTC. V gene TRBV11-2 combines with J gene TRBJ2-1; D unresolved. Germline V gives CDR1 SGHAT, CDR2 FQNNGV. The CDR3 sequence is 13 residues long. V dropped 5 bases and J dropped 5 bases, with 10 bases sitting between them.

This clonotype was seen only a few times. The rearrangement joins TRBV20-1 to TRBJ2-6, with D perhaps TRBD1 or TRBD2 (5 bases each). V lost 1 base to trimming and J lost 3 bases, with 19 bases between them. Germline V gene data show CDR1 as DFQATT and CDR2 as SNEGSKA (reference sequence). The CDR3 covers 18 residues. CDR3: CSARGLRDRSSGANVLTF. In DNA form, the CDR3 reads TGCAGTGCTAGAGGCCTCCGGGACCGAAGTAGTGGGGCCAACGTCCTGACTTTC.

CDR3 residues: CSARRDRYSWEQYF. DNA of the CDR3: TGCAGTGCTAGAAGGGACAGGTACTCTTGGGAGCAGTACTTC. The gene calls are TRBV20-1 and TRBJ2-7; 8 bases match TRBD1. CDR1 and CDR2 from the germline V gene are DFQATT and SNEGSKA (reference sequence). The CDR3 has 14 amino acids. V was clipped by 2 bases and J by 7 bases; unmatched bases: 10.

In its sample, this clonotype was seen a few times. This chain connects TRBV20-1 to TRBJ1-5; perhaps TRBD1 as D (5 bases). The germline V gene has CDR1 DFQATT and CDR2 SNEGSKA (reference sequence). The ends were cut back, 3 bases at V and 6 bases at J, with 21 bases in the middle. This CDR3 has 16 amino acids. CDR3 amino acids: CSARGDRGFVGQPQHF. CDR3 in DNA: TGCAGTGCTAGGGGAGACAGAGGGTTCGTCGGTCAGCCCCAGCATTTT.

This clonotype appeared many times. The chain carries TRBV28 and TRBJ1-4; maybe TRBD1 (5 bases). Germline loops: CDR1 MDHEN, CDR2 SYDVKM. The CDR3 has 13 amino acids. Trimming stripped 7 bases from V and 7 bases from J, with 13 bases between. CDR3 bases: TGTGCCAGCAAAACAGGAGCCAGTGAAAAACTGTTTTTT. The encoded protein is CASKTGASEKLFF.

This chain uses TRBV12-3 or TRBV12-4 with TRBJ2-7; D may correspond to TRBD1 or TRBD2 (5 bases each). V lost 5 bases to trimming and J lost 2 bases, with 19 bases between them. CDR3 length: 16 amino acids. CDR3 DNA sequence: TGTGCCAGCAGTGGGACGACGTCAAGGGTGACCTACGAGCAGTACTTC. Amino acids: CASSGTTSRVTYEQYF.

V gene TRBV27 combines with J gene TRBJ2-3; no firm D call. V was clipped by 7 bases and J by 0 bases, with 17 bases between them. Germline V gene sequence: CDR1 MNHEY, CDR2 SMNVEV (reference sequence). The CDR3 length is 16 residues. CDR3 residues: CASTGPRITSTDTQYF. Here the CDR3 DNA reads TGTGCCAGCACCGGCCCCAGAATCACTAGCACAGATACGCAGTATTTT.

This rearrangement joins TRBV5-1 to TRBJ2-1, with TRBD1 as a possible D gene (5 bases). CDR1 is SGHRS and CDR2 is YFSETQ in the germline V gene. There are 14 residues in the CDR3. V lost 0 bases to trimming and J lost 9 bases, with 13 bases between them. For the CDR3, the DNA is TGCGCCAGCAGCTTGGCTGGGGATAGGGGTGAGCAGTTCTTC. It translates to CASSLAGDRGEQFF. The full variable domain, completed using reference TRBV5-1 and TRBJ2-1, is KAGVTQTPRYLIKTRGQQVTLSCSPISGHRSVSWYQQTPGQGLQFLFEYFSETQRNKGNFPGRFSGRQFSNSRSEMNVSTLELGDSALYLCASSLAGDRGEQFFGPGTRLTVL.